Sequencing of this T cell receptor beta chain was carried out in a study of regulatory T cells in long-lasting Graves disease (dated by TCRdb to about 2021). About the study as a whole: Patients with newly diagnosed Graves' disease had been on antithyroid drugs for under 3 months. Peripheral blood TCR sequencing and RNA sequencing compared persistent Graves' disease patients with newly diagnosed Graves' disease patients. The study was conducted in China and was registered as a clinical trial. A total of 35 or so samples underwent TCR sequencing: some 13 from persistent and about 20 from newly diagnosed Graves' disease patients.

The full study reports these points: Because the primary lesion, thyroid tissue, could not be accessed, the study looked at peripheral blood alone. A larger number of public clonotypes was shared among persistent patients (under 3,000) than among newly diagnosed patients (around 870). Sequencing and analysis were limited to the TCR beta chain. The authors acknowledged the small sample size as a limitation that may reduce accuracy. Compared with newly diagnosed patients, patients with persistent Graves' disease had lower TCR Shannon entropy and fewer highly expanded clones, which suggests clonal expansion.

This clonotype was recorded once. Its cognate antigen has yet to be identified. With only one base between it and a far larger clone, this is likely a read error. The time point label, as the study defines it: newly diagnosed GD, antithyroid drugs for less than 3 months. RNA was extracted from PBMCs in TRIzol for both TCR sequencing and RNA sequencing. The diagnosis of Graves' disease followed American Thyroid Association guidelines. The patients came from an endocrinology department in Xi'an, China. Each patient gave approximately 10 milliliters of peripheral blood, collected in an EDTA anticoagulant tube. Ficoll Paque Plus density gradient separation was used to isolate PBMCs, and no further T cell sorting was done. RNA quality was checked with an Agilent 2100 Bioanalyzer and agarose gel, and concentration with a NanoDrop 2000. The receptor library was made with multiplex PCR. Sequenced using an Illumina HiSeq 4000. TCR beta libraries were built with iRepertoire HTBI primers and Arm-PCR amplification of CDR3 regions. Before sequencing, the PCR products went through gel purification. Processing in the source paper ran as follows. Gene usage analysis of CDR3 amino acid clonotypes used the 60 to 75 TRBV and approximately 13 TRBJ segments found across samples. Filtered high-quality paired reads were merged into contigs using COPE and FqMerger. BLAST was used to align contigs to IMGT TRBV, TRBD and TRBJ reference genes, with CDR3 defined following IMGT. Highly expanded clones were defined as clonotypes with a frequency above 0.1%. Repertoire diversity was measured by Shannon entropy, and V-J evenness by the Gini coefficient. Clonotypes shared by more than one individual were considered public. The raw public data were reprocessed by TCRdb itself: fastp quality trimming at Q25, MiXCR clonotype calling, in-frame beta chains only. Rows are unified per CDR3 protein, each entry keeping the most common DNA and genes. The V and J calls shown here were made by TCRdb, not taken from the authors' results. Recorded for this sample are approximately 400,000 distinct CDR3 sequences; around 14% of them occurred a single time. The ten largest account for about a sixth of the sample.

This sample also belongs to another study, concerning T cells in Graves' hyperthyroidism and ophthalmopathy. As the second study states: Stable Graves' hyperthyroidism was defined as the absence of progression to ophthalmopathy over 18 months of follow-up. Hyperthyroidism patients were aged 18 to 65 years and newly diagnosed, with disease duration of less than 2 months. Patients with uncontrolled infections, other autoimmune diseases, pregnancy or lactation were excluded. Clinical symptoms, serum thyroxine and TRAb, thyroid ultrasound, and orbital computed tomography formed the basis for the diagnoses. A first-round RT-PCR of the TCR CDR3 used the HTBI primer set with the Qiagen OneStep RT-PCR kit. Most expanded thyroid clonotypes (frequency above 0.001) were also detected in blood, a finding suggesting that blood repertoires may reflect thyroid immune responses. Ophthalmopathy was separated from stable hyperthyroidism by a 13 V-J signature model, with about 86% sensitivity and about 84% specificity obtained in cross-validation and 80%/75% obtained in testing. In validation, the model predicted progression to ophthalmopathy with over 60% sensitivity and over 72% specificity, a median of approximately 6.7 months before onset. To identify TCR V-J signatures that set the groups apart, the researchers used a discovery cohort of roughly 100 patients, made up of 43 with Graves' ophthalmopathy and about 60 with stable Graves' hyperthyroidism. Prospective prediction of ophthalmopathy was tested in an independent validation cohort consisting of 18 to 20 hyperthyroidism patients and around 16 patients who later progressed to ophthalmopathy. For training and testing, the roughly 93 patients in the discovery cohort were randomly divided in a 7:3 ratio. The study also compared thyroid tissue and blood T-cell repertoires from about six Graves' hyperthyroidism patients. After blood sampling, hyperthyroidism patients were treated with methimazole at a starting dose of 30 mg daily, and ophthalmopathy patients were treated with high-dose intravenous methylprednisolone. A second multiplex PCR round built the libraries, followed by size selection and purification. Sequencing of the libraries was done on an Illumina HiSeq2000 using paired-end 100 bp reads. SOAPnuke was used to process the raw data, with reads discarded if the reads contained adapters or uncalled bases, had a mean Phred below 15, or lacked an exact constant-primer or identifier match. COPE v1.2.5 was used to merge high-quality paired reads, and clonotypes were defined as unique nucleotide sequences. MiTCR v1.1 was used to align the clonotypes against IMGT TRBV, TRBD and TRBJ reference segments. Only V-J combinations with frequency above 0.0001, covering about 99% of repertoires, were analysed. A TCS score was defined as the ratio of F50 (clonal expansion) to E x V (chaos), with BLOSUM62-based TCRdist applied between CDR3 peptides within each V-J. Welch's t-statistics and random forest reduced 500 to 550 V-J features to 13, which were used in a naive Bayes classifier (R e1071). Sample size was not statistically predetermined, and investigators were not blinded to group allocation. The paper reports TCR Vbeta CDR3 sequencing of fewer than 150 peripheral blood samples: 40 to 45 ophthalmopathy, fewer than 80 hyperthyroidism and around 17 progressor patients.

The sequencing here drew on peripheral blood mononuclear cells (PBMCs), taken at new diagnosis, from a patient treated with antithyroid drugs. The TCR comes from a woman in her thirties with Graves disease. Donor details come from another sample of the same person, matched by shared clones.

The CDR3 reads as follows: CSVDTSGTYNEQYF. The DNA sequence is given as TGCAGCGTTGATACTAGCGGGACCTACAATGAGCAGTACTTC. The chain uses TRBV29-1 and TRBJ2-7, and TRBD2 matches 10 of the central bases. V is pruned by 3 bases and J by 7 bases, leaving 9 bases of the junction without a gene match. Reading from cysteine to phenylalanine, the CDR3 counts 14 amino acids. This entry keeps only the CDR3 DNA: 42 bases, framed from base 1. For CDR1 and CDR2, the germline V gene lists SQVTM and ANQGSEA.